One TCR beta chain is described in this entry. The data derive from a study of blood T cell repertoires in COVID-19. Study at large: Nucleic acid was either cDNA or gDNA, and it came from T cells, B-cell-depleted T cells, or PBMCs.

In the source study's methods: Reference gene primers were amplified, and this amplification served to estimate nucleated cell counts. The protocol was immunoSEQ multiplex PCR, while the TCRdb copy is restricted to in-frame clones and leaves out a portion. V and J calls and clone size come straight from that table; D and trimming were deduced from the DNA. The data hold a few hundred thousand clones, with 88% observed a single time. Germline lookup yields CDR1 SNHLY and CDR2 FYNNEI. The CDR3 covers 16 residues. After removal of 8 bases from V and 2 bases from J, the junction contained 14 bases not matched to a gene.

This TCR was recovered from a woman aged 30 to 39 with COVID-19, enrolled during active disease. The chain has TRBV2 and TRBJ2-7; TRBD2 matches 8 bases. Sequences were obtained from peripheral blood. CDR3 coding DNA: TGTGCCAGCGGCGGGGGGAATAGCGGAAGACCCTACGAGCAGTACTTC. Amino acid sequence: CASGGGNSGRPYEQYF.